This TCR beta chain is drawn from a study of cytomegalovirus exposure and HLA in healthy donors. Study results and caveats: The classifier reportedly diagnosed cytomegalovirus status with high sensitivity and specificity. Researchers counted 164 TCR beta chains as cytomegalovirus-associated.

Germline assignment: CDR1 SGHRS and CDR2 YFSETQ. The CDR3 length is 17 residues. J lost 9 bases, V lost 0 bases, and 10 bases had no gene match. Repertoires were generated with immunoSEQ multiplex PCR, while TCRdb's copy carries only in-frame clones and drops some. Among more than 85,000 clones listed, around nine tenths were seen once. While the first cohort had over 650 subjects, the donors belonged to the separate validation cohort of fewer than 150 subjects. This clone was found once. Its specificity is not known. Sequenced input: PBMCs. The source of this sequence is a young woman in good health and CMV-seronegative. The rearrangement uses TRBV5-1 and TRBJ1-6; TRBD1 matches at 9 bases. The CDR3 DNA follows: TGCGCCAGCAGCTTGGAGGGACAGGGTAGGGGAATTTCACCCCTCCACTTT. Protein: CASSLEGQGRGISPLHF.